This TCR beta chain originates from a study of graft-versus-host responses after intestinal transplantation. Sequenced by immunoSEQ multiplex PCR; TCRdb stores in-frame clones only, minus some. The table has about 12,000 clones, 35% seen once; the top ten hold roughly 3.4%. This clone was found a few times. The authors seeded about 200,000 CFSE-labeled responder cells together with about 200,000 irradiated stimulator cells tagged with violet dye. There are 20 residues in the CDR3. Trimming cost V 4 bases and J 3 bases; bases outside gene matches: 18. Per the germline V gene, CDR1 is MRHNA and CDR2 is SNTAGT.

This chain connects TRBV6-4 to TRBJ2-7; 13 bases align to TRBD2. This TCR was sampled from a human patient who received an intestinal transplant. The sample here was alloreactive CD8+ T cells from a mixed lymphocyte reaction culture, taken before intestinal transplant. The subset was: CFSE-low proliferating T cells sorted from roughly six-day pre-transplant mixed lymphocyte reaction (GvH or HvG direction). CDR3 amino acids: CASSGLPGTSGALGNYEQYF. For the CDR3, the DNA is TGTGCCAGCAGTGGGTTGCCTGGGACTAGCGGGGCCTTAGGGAACTACGAGCAGTACTTC.